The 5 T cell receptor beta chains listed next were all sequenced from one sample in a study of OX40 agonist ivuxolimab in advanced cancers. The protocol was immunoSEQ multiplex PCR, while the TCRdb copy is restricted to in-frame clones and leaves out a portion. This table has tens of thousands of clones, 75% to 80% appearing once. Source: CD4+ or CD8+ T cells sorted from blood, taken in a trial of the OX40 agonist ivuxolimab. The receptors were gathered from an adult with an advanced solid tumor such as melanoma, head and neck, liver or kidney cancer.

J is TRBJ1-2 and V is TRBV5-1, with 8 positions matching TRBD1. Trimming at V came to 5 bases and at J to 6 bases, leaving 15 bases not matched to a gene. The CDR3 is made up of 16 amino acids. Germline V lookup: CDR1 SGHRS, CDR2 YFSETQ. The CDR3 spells CASSSELTGELDGYTF. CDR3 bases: TGCGCCAGCAGTTCTGAACTGACAGGGGAGCTTGATGGCTACACCTTC. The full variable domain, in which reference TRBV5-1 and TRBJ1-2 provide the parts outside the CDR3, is KAGVTQTPRYLIKTRGQQVTLSCSPISGHRSVSWYQQTPGQGLQFLFEYFSETQRNKGNFPGRFSGRQFSNSRSEMNVSTLELGDSALYLCASSSELTGELDGYTFGSGTRLTVV.

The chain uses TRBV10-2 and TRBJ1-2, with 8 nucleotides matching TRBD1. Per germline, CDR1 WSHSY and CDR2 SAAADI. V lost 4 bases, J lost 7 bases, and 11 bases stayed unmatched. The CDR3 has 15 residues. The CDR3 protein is CASSAPGQGARGYTF. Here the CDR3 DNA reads TGCGCCAGCAGTGCCCCGGGGCAGGGGGCGCGTGGCTACACCTTC.

The CDR3 region has the DNA TGTGCCAGCAGCTTATTTCCGGGCGAGAACACTGAAGCTTTCTTT. Residues: CASSLFPGENTEAFF. This sequence joins TRBV7-3 and TRBJ1-1; D is unresolved. CDR3 length: 15 residues. Germline values: CDR1 SGHTA, CDR2 FQGTGA. V was shortened by 2 bases and J by 1 base, with 11 bases between the two germline ends.

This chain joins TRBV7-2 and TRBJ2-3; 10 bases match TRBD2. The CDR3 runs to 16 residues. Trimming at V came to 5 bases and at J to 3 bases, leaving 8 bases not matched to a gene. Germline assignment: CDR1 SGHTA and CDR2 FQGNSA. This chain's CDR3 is CASSLRLAGVTDTQYF. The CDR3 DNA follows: TGTGCCAGCAGCCTCCGACTAGCGGGCGTAACAGATACGCAGTATTTT.

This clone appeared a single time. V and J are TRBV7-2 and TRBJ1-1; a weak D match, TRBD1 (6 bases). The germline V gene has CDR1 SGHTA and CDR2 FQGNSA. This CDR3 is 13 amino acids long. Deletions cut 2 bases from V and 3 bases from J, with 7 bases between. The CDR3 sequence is CASSLRGDTEAFF. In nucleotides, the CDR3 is TGTGCCAGCAGCTTAAGGGGGGACACTGAAGCTTTCTTT.